The text below deals with one TCR beta chain. This sample is part of a study of technical replicates of blood from several donors. V was trimmed by 7 bases and J by 5 bases, leaving 19 bases between them. The CDR3 covers 15 residues. CDR1 SNHLY and CDR2 FYNNEI come from the germline V gene. Libraries were prepared by immunoSEQ multiplex PCR; TCRdb keeps only in-frame clonotypes and omits some of them. Here the sample spans tens of thousands of clones, about 82% being singletons. This sequence was found in a human donor in good health. Some clones in this sample may be carry-over from other donors' samples. The chain joins TRBV2 to TRBJ2-3; a possible D gene is TRBD1 (6 bases). The sample was PBMCs. Here the CDR3 DNA reads TGTGCCAGCACCCAGACAGGTTTTGGGGTAGATACGCAGTATTTT. Amino acids: CASTQTGFGVDTQYF. Filled out from reference TRBV2 and TRBJ2-3, the complete variable domain reads EPEVTQTPSHQVTQMGQEVILRCVPISNHLYFYWYRQILGQKVEFLVSFYNNEISEKSEIFDDQFSVERPDGSNFTLKIRSTKLEDSAMYFCASTQTGFGVDTQYFGPGTRLTVL.